This T cell receptor (beta chain) was retrieved from a study of T cell responses to AZD1222 COVID-19 vaccine. The CDR3 sequence is 14 residues long. V was clipped by 2 bases and J by 3 bases, with 11 bases between them. Per the germline V gene, CDR1 is MNHEY and CDR2 is SVGAGI. The study's findings and limits: Regions 160-218 and 743-854 dominated among vaccine-associated CD4 TCRs spanning spike. Samples come after the peak T cell response, not at day 14.

About this clone: The antigen is undetermined.

Profiled with immunoSEQ multiplex PCR; TCRdb holds only in-frame clones, not every one. This repertoire shows over 85,000 clones, approximately 94% found once; its top ten account for about 3%. Here the sequenced sample was peripheral blood, taken 28 days after the second AZD1222 dose. The clonotype was recovered from an adult who received the AZD1222 COVID-19 vaccine. This chain links TRBV6-5 with TRBJ2-7; D perhaps matches TRBD1 (6 bases). The CDR3 DNA is TGTGCCAGCAGTTACGGCATGGACAGCTACGAGCAGTACTTC. Residues: CASSYGMDSYEQYF.